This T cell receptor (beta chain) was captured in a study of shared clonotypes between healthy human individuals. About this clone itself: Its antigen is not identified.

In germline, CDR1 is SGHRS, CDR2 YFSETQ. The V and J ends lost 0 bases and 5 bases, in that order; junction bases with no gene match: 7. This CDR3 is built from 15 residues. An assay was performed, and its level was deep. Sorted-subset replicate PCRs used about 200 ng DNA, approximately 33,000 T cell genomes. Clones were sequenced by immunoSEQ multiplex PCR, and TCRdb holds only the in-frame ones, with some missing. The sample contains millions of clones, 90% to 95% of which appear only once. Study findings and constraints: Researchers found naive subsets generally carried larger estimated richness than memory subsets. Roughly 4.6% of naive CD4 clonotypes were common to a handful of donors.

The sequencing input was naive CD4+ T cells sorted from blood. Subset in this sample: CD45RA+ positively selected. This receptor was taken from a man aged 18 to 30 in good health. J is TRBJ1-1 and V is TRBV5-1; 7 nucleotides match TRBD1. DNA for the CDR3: TGCGCCAGCAGCTTGGAAAGGGGGCTAAAGACTGAAGCTTTCTTT. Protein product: CASSLERGLKTEAFF.